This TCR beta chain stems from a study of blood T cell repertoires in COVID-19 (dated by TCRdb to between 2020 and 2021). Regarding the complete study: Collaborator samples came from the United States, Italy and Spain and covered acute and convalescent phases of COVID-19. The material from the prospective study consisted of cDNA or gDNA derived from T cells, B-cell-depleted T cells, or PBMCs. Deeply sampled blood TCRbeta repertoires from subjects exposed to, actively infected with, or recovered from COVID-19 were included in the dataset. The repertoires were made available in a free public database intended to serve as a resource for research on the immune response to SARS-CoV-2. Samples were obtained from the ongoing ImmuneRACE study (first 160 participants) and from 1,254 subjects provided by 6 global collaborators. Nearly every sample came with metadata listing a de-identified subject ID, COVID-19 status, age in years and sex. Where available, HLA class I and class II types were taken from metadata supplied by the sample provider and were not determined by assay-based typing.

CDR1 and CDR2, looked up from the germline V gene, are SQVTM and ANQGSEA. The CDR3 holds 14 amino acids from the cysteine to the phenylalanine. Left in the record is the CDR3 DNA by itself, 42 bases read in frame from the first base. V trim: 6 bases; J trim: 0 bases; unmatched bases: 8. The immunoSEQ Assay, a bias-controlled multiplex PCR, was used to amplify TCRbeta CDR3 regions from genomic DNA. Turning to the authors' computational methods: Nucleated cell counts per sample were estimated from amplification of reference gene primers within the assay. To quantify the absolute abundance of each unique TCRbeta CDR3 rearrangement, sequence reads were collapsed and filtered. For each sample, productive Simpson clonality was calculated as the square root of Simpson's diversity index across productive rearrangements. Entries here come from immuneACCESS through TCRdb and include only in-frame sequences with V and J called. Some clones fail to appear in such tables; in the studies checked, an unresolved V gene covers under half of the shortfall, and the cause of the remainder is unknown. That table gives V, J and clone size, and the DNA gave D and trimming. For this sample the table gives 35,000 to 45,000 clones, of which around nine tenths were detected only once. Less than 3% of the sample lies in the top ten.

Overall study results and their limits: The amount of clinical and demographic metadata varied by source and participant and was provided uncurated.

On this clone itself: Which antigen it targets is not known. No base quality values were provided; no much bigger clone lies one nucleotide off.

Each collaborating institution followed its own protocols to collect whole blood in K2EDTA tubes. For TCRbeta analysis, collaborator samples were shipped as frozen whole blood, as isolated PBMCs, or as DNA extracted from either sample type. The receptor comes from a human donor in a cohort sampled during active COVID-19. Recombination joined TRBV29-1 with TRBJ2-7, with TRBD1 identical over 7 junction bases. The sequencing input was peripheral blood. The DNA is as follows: TGCAGCGTCAAACGGGACAGATCCTCCTACGAGCAGTACTTC. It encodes CSVKRDRSSYEQYF.